The rows below give T cell receptor beta chains drawn from one sample of a study of CD8+CD57+ T cells in acquired aplastic anemia. From the reads, TCRdb called clonotypes with MiXCR, one entry per CDR3 protein. In the table there are 100,000 to 150,000 distinct CDR3 sequences, approximately 61% of which are singletons. Sequencing was carried out using sorted CD4+, CD8+, or CD8+CD57+ T cells (not recorded which) from PBMCs. The receptors here all came from a human donor with aplastic anemia. The conserved cysteine and the conserved F or W are not part of the CDR3 here. D genes are given only for firm matches. Clone size, where shown, is once, few, many, or a class for clones that have expanded.

j_call: TRBJ1-2; v_call: TRBV10-3; clone_size: .; d_call: .; cdr3_aa: AISRGNGYT
j_call: TRBJ2-2; v_call: TRBV9; clone_size: many; d_call: .; cdr3_aa: ASSVRTANTGELF
j_call: TRBJ2-7; v_call: TRBV6-1; clone_size: many; d_call: .; cdr3_aa: ASSELNHSYEQY
j_call: TRBJ1-6; v_call: TRBV7-9; clone_size: .; d_call: .; cdr3_aa: ASSLKQSSPLH
j_call: TRBJ2-7; v_call: TRBV19; clone_size: .; d_call: TRBD2; cdr3_aa: ASSLTSGGYEQY
j_call: TRBJ2-3; v_call: TRBV7-3; clone_size: .; d_call: TRBD2; cdr3_aa: ASSLIGTSGGAGDTQY
j_call: TRBJ1-6; v_call: TRBV11-2; clone_size: many; d_call: .; cdr3_aa: ASSLGWGAPLH
j_call: TRBJ1-3; v_call: TRBV20-1; clone_size: .; d_call: .; cdr3_aa: SVSFPGNTIY
j_call: TRBJ2-1; v_call: TRBV2; clone_size: .; d_call: .; cdr3_aa: ASSRAVEQF
j_call: TRBJ1-2; v_call: TRBV2; clone_size: .; d_call: .; cdr3_aa: ASSGGSGYT
j_call: TRBJ1-2; v_call: TRBV15; clone_size: .; d_call: .; cdr3_aa: ATSRDPDARYGYT
j_call: TRBJ2-1; v_call: TRBV9; clone_size: many; d_call: TRBD2; cdr3_aa: ASSVESSGIDNEQF
j_call: TRBJ2-4; v_call: TRBV5-1; clone_size: .; d_call: TRBD2; cdr3_aa: ATGDPSGLLAKNIQY
j_call: TRBJ2-3; v_call: TRBV10-3; clone_size: few; d_call: .; cdr3_aa: AISLTRLGHADTQY
j_call: TRBJ2-7; v_call: TRBV19; clone_size: .; d_call: .; cdr3_aa: ASSMRLYLPYEQY
j_call: TRBJ2-3; v_call: TRBV12-3/TRBV12-4; clone_size: .; d_call: TRBD2; cdr3_aa: ASRRTSGSTDTQY
j_call: TRBJ1-5; v_call: TRBV29-1; clone_size: .; d_call: TRBD1; cdr3_aa: SAGTGLDQPQH
j_call: TRBJ2-7; v_call: TRBV5-6; clone_size: .; d_call: TRBD2; cdr3_aa: ASHRAGAYEQY
j_call: TRBJ2-7; v_call: TRBV24-1; clone_size: .; d_call: .; cdr3_aa: ATSDPASSNEQY
j_call: TRBJ2-3; v_call: TRBV9; clone_size: .; d_call: .; cdr3_aa: ASRGAGDTQY
j_call: TRBJ2-5; v_call: TRBV19; clone_size: .; d_call: .; cdr3_aa: ASSIAVFQETQY
j_call: TRBJ1-1; v_call: TRBV20-1; clone_size: .; d_call: TRBD1; cdr3_aa: SAETGGRTEAF
j_call: TRBJ2-5; v_call: TRBV24-1; clone_size: .; d_call: TRBD2; cdr3_aa: ATSAASGRETQY
j_call: TRBJ2-3; v_call: TRBV10-3; clone_size: .; d_call: .; cdr3_aa: AISGLGDTQY
j_call: TRBJ1-4; v_call: TRBV2; clone_size: .; d_call: TRBD1; cdr3_aa: AVRQGATRNEKLF
j_call: TRBJ1-1; v_call: TRBV20-1; clone_size: .; d_call: .; cdr3_aa: SARVQEGRNAEAF
j_call: TRBJ1-6; v_call: TRBV2; clone_size: .; d_call: .; cdr3_aa: ASSEEGYNSPLH
j_call: TRBJ2-7; v_call: TRBV7-6; clone_size: few; d_call: .; cdr3_aa: ATGVSSYEQY
j_call: TRBJ1-2; v_call: TRBV10-3; clone_size: .; d_call: .; cdr3_aa: AISESSYGYT
j_call: TRBJ2-7; v_call: TRBV3-1; clone_size: .; d_call: .; cdr3_aa: ASSQGQGSYEQY
j_call: TRBJ1-1; v_call: TRBV6-2/TRBV6-3; clone_size: .; d_call: .; cdr3_aa: ASSPQGDTEAF
j_call: TRBJ1-4; v_call: TRBV12-3/TRBV12-4; clone_size: few; d_call: .; cdr3_aa: ASSLRLNEKLF
j_call: TRBJ2-5; v_call: TRBV3-1; clone_size: .; d_call: .; cdr3_aa: ASSQEPGEGQETQY
j_call: TRBJ2-7; v_call: TRBV27; clone_size: few; d_call: .; cdr3_aa: ASSPGLRLEQY
j_call: TRBJ2-7; v_call: TRBV7-6; clone_size: few; d_call: .; cdr3_aa: ASSSIQGDEQY
j_call: TRBJ1-6; v_call: TRBV20-1; clone_size: .; d_call: .; cdr3_aa: SARSGGDSPLH
j_call: TRBJ2-2; v_call: TRBV20-1; clone_size: many; d_call: .; cdr3_aa: SARQGGSTGELF
j_call: TRBJ1-2; v_call: TRBV7-2; clone_size: .; d_call: TRBD1; cdr3_aa: ASSTWTGEIYGYT
j_call: TRBJ2-1; v_call: TRBV29-1; clone_size: many; d_call: .; cdr3_aa: SVPLDRPHNEQF
j_call: TRBJ2-5; v_call: TRBV6-5; clone_size: few; d_call: .; cdr3_aa: ASSYPQETQY
j_call: TRBJ1-5; v_call: TRBV27; clone_size: few; d_call: .; cdr3_aa: ASSLGARQPQH
j_call: TRBJ1-3; v_call: TRBV2; clone_size: many; d_call: TRBD1; cdr3_aa: ASSVGTGVGNTIY
j_call: TRBJ1-4; v_call: TRBV15; clone_size: .; d_call: .; cdr3_aa: ATSREVEKLF
j_call: TRBJ1-6; v_call: TRBV9; clone_size: .; d_call: .; cdr3_aa: ASSVSGKPLH